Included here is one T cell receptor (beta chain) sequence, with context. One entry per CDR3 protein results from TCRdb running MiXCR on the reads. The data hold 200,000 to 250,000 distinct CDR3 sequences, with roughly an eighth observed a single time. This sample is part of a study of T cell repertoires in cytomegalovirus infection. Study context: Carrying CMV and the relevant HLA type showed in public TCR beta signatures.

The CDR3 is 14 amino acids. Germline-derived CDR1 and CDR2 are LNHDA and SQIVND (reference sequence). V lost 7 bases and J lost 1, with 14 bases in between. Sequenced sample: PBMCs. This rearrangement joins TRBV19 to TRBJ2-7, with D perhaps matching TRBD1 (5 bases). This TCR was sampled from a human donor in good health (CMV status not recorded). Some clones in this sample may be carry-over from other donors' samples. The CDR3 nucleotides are TGTGCCAGTACTCAGGGTCCCTCTTCCTACGAGCAGTACTTC. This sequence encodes CASTQGPSSYEQYF.